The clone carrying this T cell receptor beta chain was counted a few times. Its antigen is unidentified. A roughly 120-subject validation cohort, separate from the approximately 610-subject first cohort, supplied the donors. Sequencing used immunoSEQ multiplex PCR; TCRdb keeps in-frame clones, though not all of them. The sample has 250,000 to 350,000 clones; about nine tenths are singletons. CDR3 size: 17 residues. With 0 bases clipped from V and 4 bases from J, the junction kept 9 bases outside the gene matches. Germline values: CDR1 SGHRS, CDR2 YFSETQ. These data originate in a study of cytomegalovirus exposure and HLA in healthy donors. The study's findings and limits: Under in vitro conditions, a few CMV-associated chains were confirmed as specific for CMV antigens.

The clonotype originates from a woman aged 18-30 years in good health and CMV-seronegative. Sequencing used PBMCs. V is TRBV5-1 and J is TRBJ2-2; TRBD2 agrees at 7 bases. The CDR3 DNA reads TGCGCCAGCAGCTTGGGAGGGGCTAGCGGAGGCACCGGGGAGCTGTTTTTT. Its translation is CASSLGGASGGTGELFF.